The source of this T cell receptor (beta chain) is a study of blood T cell repertoires in COVID-19. Study background: Both acute and convalescent COVID-19 samples were obtained from the United States, Italy and Spain. In each case, the material was cDNA or gDNA derived from T cells, B-cell-depleted T cells, or PBMCs.

The CDR3 is 15 residues long. J lost 7 bases, V lost 2 bases, and 8 bases had no gene match. The germline V gene encodes CDR1 GTSNPN and CDR2 SVGIG (reference sequence). The data were produced by immunoSEQ multiplex PCR, yet TCRdb's version contains in-frame clones alone and is incomplete. This table has about 340,000 clones, around 88% appearing once. This sequence joins TRBV30 and TRBJ2-1, with 10 bases lining up with TRBD1. The TCR comes from a woman aged 60-70 years with COVID-19, enrolled during active disease. Material for sequencing was peripheral blood. CDR3 residues: CAWSSGQGTVNEQFF. In nucleotides, the CDR3 is TGTGCCTGGAGTTCGGGACAGGGGACTGTAAATGAGCAGTTCTTC. Filled out from reference TRBV30 and TRBJ2-1, the complete variable domain reads SQTIHQWPATLVQPVGSPLSLECTVEGTSNPNLYWYRQAAGRGLQLLFYSVGIGQISSEVPQNLSASRPQDRQFILSSKKLLLSDSGFYLCAWSSGQGTVNEQFFGPGTRLTVL.